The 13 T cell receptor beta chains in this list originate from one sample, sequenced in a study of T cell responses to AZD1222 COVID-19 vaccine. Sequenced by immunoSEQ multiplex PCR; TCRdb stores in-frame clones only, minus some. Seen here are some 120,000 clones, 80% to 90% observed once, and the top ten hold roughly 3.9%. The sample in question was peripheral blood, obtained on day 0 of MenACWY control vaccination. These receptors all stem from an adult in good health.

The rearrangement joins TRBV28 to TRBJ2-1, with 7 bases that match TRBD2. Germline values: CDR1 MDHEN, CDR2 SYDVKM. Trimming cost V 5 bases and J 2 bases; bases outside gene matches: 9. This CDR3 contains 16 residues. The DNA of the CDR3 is TGTGCCAGCAGTCCCTCAACTAGCGTTCCCTACAATGAGCAGTTCTTC. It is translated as CASSPSTSVPYNEQFF.

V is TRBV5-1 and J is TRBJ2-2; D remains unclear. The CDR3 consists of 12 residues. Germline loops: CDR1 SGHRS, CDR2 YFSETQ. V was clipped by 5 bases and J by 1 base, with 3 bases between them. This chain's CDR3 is CASRGNTGELFF. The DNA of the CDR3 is TGCGCCAGCAGGGGGAACACCGGGGAGCTGTTTTTT. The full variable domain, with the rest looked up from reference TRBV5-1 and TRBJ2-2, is KAGVTQTPRYLIKTRGQQVTLSCSPISGHRSVSWYQQTPGQGLQFLFEYFSETQRNKGNFPGRFSGRQFSNSRSEMNVSTLELGDSALYLCASRGNTGELFFGEGSRLTVL.

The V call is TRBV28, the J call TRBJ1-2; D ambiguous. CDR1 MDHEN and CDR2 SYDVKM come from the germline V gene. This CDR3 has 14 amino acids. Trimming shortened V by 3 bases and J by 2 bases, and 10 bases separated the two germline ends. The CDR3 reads CASSFTGSNYGYTF. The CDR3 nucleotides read TGTGCCAGCAGTTTTACGGGGTCCAACTATGGCTACACCTTC.

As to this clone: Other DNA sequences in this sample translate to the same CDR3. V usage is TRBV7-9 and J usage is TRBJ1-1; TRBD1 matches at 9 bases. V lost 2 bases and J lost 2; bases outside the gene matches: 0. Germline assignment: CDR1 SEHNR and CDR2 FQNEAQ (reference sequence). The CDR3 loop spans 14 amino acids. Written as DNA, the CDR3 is TGTGCCAGCAGCTTAACAGGGGGCAACACTGAAGCTTTCTTT. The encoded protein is CASSLTGGNTEAFF. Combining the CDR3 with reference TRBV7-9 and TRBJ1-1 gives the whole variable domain DTGVSQNPRHKITKRGQNVTFRCDPISEHNRLYWYRQTLGQGPEFLTYFQNEAQLEKSRLLSDRFSAERPKGSFSTLEIQRTEQGDSAMYLCASSLTGGNTEAFFGQGTRLTVV.

CDR3 in amino acids: CASSLQGEPNSYTF. In nucleotides, the CDR3 is TGTGCCAGCAGCTTACAGGGGGAGCCTAATAGCTACACCTTC. The V gene is TRBV7-2, the J gene TRBJ1-2, with TRBD1 matching 7 bases. V trimming: 2 bases; J trimming: 9 bases; junction bases outside the gene matches: 9. Germline-derived CDR1 and CDR2 are SGHTA and FQGNSA. This CDR3 is built from 14 residues.

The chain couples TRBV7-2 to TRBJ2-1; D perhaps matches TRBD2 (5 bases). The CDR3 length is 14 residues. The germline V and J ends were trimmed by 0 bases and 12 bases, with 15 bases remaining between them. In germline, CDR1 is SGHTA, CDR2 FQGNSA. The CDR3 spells CASSLAVSTGRQFF. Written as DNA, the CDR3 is TGTGCCAGCAGCTTAGCCGTTTCTACGGGGAGGCAGTTCTTC.

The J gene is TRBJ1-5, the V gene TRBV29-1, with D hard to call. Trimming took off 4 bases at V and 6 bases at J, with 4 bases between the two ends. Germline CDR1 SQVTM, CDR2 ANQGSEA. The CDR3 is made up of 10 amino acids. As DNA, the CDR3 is TGCAGCGTTGGACCTCAGCCCCAGCATTTT. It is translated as CSVGPQPQHF.

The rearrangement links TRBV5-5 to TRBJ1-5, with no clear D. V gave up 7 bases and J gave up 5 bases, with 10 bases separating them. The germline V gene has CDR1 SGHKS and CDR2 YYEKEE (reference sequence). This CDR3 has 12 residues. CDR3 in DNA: TGTGCCAGCCCCGATTATTATCAGCCCCAGCATTTT. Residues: CASPDYYQPQHF. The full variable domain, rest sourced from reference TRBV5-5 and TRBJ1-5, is DAGVTQSPTHLIKTRGQQVTLRCSPISGHKSVSWYQQVLGQGPQFIFQYYEKEERGRGNFPDRFSARQFPNYSSELNVNALLLGDSALYLCASPDYYQPQHFGDGTRLSIL.

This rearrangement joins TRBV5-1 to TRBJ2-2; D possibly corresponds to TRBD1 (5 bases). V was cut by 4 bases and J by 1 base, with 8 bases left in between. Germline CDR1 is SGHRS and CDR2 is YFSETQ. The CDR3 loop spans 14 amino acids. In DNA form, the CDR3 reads TGCGCCAGCAGCGGGGCGGTGAACACCGGGGAGCTGTTTTTT. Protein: CASSGAVNTGELFF.

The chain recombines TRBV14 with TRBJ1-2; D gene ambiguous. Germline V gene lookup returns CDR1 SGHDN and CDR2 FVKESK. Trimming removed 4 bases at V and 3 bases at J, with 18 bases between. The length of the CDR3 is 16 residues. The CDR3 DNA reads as TGTGCCAGCAGCCCCAATTGGGTTCGAGAGGACTATGGCTACACCTTC. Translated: CASSPNWVREDYGYTF.

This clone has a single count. As DNA, the CDR3 is TGTGCCAGCAGTACCGGGACAGGGCCCTACGAGCAGTACTTC. Amino acid sequence: CASSTGTGPYEQYF. This chain uses TRBV28 with TRBJ2-7; 9 bases match TRBD1. Germline loops: CDR1 MDHEN, CDR2 SYDVKM. The length of the CDR3 is 14 residues. J gave up 2 bases and V 5 bases, and 4 bases lay outside the gene matches.

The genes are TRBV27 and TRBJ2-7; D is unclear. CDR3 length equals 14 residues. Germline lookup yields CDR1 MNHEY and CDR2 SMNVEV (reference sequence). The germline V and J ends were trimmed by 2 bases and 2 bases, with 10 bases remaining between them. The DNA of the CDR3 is TGTGCCAGCAGTTTACGTCGGCTCACCTACGAGCAGTACTTC. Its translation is CASSLRRLTYEQYF.

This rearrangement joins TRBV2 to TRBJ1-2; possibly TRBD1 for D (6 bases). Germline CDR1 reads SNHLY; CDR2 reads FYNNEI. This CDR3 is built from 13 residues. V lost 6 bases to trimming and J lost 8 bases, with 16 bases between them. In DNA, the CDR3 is TGTGCCAGCAGCCCACAGGGCGCGCGCGGCTACACCTTC. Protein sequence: CASSPQGARGYTF.